This T cell receptor (beta chain) stems from a study of blood T cell repertoires in COVID-19. Study-wide context: PBMCs, B-cell-depleted T cells, or T cells provided the cDNA or gDNA that made up the material.

Method: immunoSEQ multiplex PCR; TCRdb's copy keeps in-frame clones and lacks some. The data show 190,000 or so clones, roughly 88% seen once. The junction had 12 bases not matched to a gene; V was cut back by 3 bases and J by 0 bases. The CDR3 covers 17 residues. Germline V lookup: CDR1 SGHDT, CDR2 YYEEEE. Source material: PBMCs or T cells enriched from blood (not recorded which). This clonotype was obtained from a woman in her twenties or thirties who had recovered from COVID-19. The chain recombines TRBV5-6 with TRBJ2-7; 7 bases align to TRBD1. The CDR3 coding sequence is TGTGCCAGCAGCTCAGGGGGTCGGACACCAGGCTCCTACGAGCAGTACTTC. It yields the protein CASSSGGRTPGSYEQYF.